This T cell receptor beta chain was sequenced for a study of response to subunit inactivated influenza vaccine (dated by TCRdb to 2016 to 2018). Concerning the study at large: Deep quantitative profiling of the T cell receptor repertoire was used in the study to follow responses to a trivalent subunit inactivated influenza vaccine.

Library generation was performed with RT-PCR. The listed sequencing device is Illumina HiSeq 2500. TCRdb reprocessed the public reads (quality trimming at Q25 with fastp, clone calling with MiXCR) and kept in-frame beta chains. Each CDR3 protein gets just one entry, which takes the most common genes and DNA from the rows behind it. The sample table shows fewer than 600,000 distinct CDR3 sequences, and about 7.2% are seen once. Under 15% of the sample is taken by the ten largest. The study at large found these results: The authors suggested that each seasonal influenza vaccination may recruit only a limited number of new T cells.

A few counts support this clonotype. Its target antigen remains unknown. No quality values exist for individual bases; no much larger clone is one base distant. This sequence was found in a man between 50 and 70 years old who received an inactivated influenza vaccine. Donor details come from another sample of the same person, matched by shared clones. The specimen was PBMCs from blood, collected less than 25 months after vaccination.

CDR3 region: CASSESTGPSSYEQYF. The DNA sequence is as follows: TGTGCCAGCAGCGAGAGTACAGGGCCGAGCTCCTACGAGCAGTACTTC. The chain was built from TRBV11-2 and TRBJ2-7; tentative D gene TRBD1, with 6 bases matching. The germline V gene encodes CDR1 SGHAT and CDR2 FQNNGV. The V and J ends are trimmed by 5 bases and 0 bases, leaving 17 bases between them. Taken from cysteine to phenylalanine, the CDR3 has 16 residues. Solely the CDR3 DNA is kept, with 48 bases framed from the first base.